A single sample gave rise to the 11 T cell receptor beta chains below, sequenced in a study of cytotoxic CD8 clonotypes in ibrutinib-treated CLL. Assay: immunoSEQ multiplex PCR; the TCRdb copy retains only in-frame clones and omits some. Here the sample spans about 200,000 clones, approximately 79% being singletons. The sequencing here drew on PBMCs, taken after 12 months of ibrutinib treatment. The receptor set was obtained from a human donor with chronic lymphocytic leukemia.

In DNA, the CDR3 is TGCAGTGCCCGCCCCCCAGAGACCCAGTACTTC. It yields the protein CSARPPETQYF. V gene TRBV20-1 combines with J gene TRBJ2-5, with D unresolved. V lost 6 bases and J 4 bases, leaving 9 bases between the germline ends. In germline, CDR1 is DFQATT, CDR2 SNEGSKA (reference sequence). This CDR3 has 11 amino acids.

This chain links TRBV7-9 with TRBJ2-3; D is tentatively TRBD1 or TRBD2 (5 bases each). Germline V CDR1 and CDR2: SEHNR, FQNEAQ (reference sequence). Trimming took 3 bases from V and 0 from J, leaving 10 bases between them. The CDR3 is 15 residues long. The CDR3 region has the DNA TGTGCCAGCAGCTTGGGGACGGCTAGCACAGATACGCAGTATTTT. Its translation: CASSLGTASTDTQYF.

This clone has a single count. This sequence joins TRBV5-4 and TRBJ2-4, with D unresolved. The V and J ends lost 0 bases and 9 bases respectively, with 4 bases between them. The length of the CDR3 is 11 residues. Germline V gene lookup returns CDR1 SGHNT and CDR2 YYREEE (reference sequence). For the CDR3, the DNA is TGTGCCAGCAGCTTGGACGGCATTCAGTACTTC. Encoded protein: CASSLDGIQYF.

This rearrangement joins TRBV7-3 to TRBJ2-5, with TRBD2 matching over 10 bases. V dropped 3 bases and J dropped 0; count of bases not matched to a gene: 1. The CDR3 spans 15 residues. Per the germline V gene, CDR1 is SGHTA and CDR2 is FQGTGA. This chain's CDR3 is CASSFSGGYQETQYF. CDR3 nucleotides: TGTGCCAGCAGCTTTAGCGGGGGGTACCAAGAGACCCAGTACTTC.

The chain carries TRBV10-2 and TRBJ2-1, with 9 nucleotides matching TRBD2. V lost 2 bases, J lost 4 bases, and 6 bases stayed unmatched. Germline V CDR1 and CDR2: WSHSY, SAAADI. There are 16 residues in the CDR3. DNA of the CDR3: TGCGCCAGCAGTGAGGGGCCTAGCGGGGAATACAATGAGCAGTTCTTC. Protein product: CASSEGPSGEYNEQFF.

The chain uses TRBV29-1 and TRBJ2-2, with D possibly TRBD2 on 6 matching bases. The CDR3 consists of 16 residues. Trimming took off 6 bases at V and 0 bases at J, with 17 bases between the two ends. Per germline, CDR1 SQVTM and CDR2 ANQGSEA. This CDR3 is CSVAPWAGSNTGELFF. In nucleotides, the CDR3 is TGCAGCGTCGCCCCGTGGGCGGGGTCGAACACCGGGGAGCTGTTTTTT.

The chain links TRBV6-5 to TRBJ2-3; a weak D match, TRBD1 (6 bases). The ends were cut back, 6 bases at V and 2 bases at J, with 12 bases in the middle. The germline V gene has CDR1 MNHEY and CDR2 SVGAGI. The CDR3 extends over 14 amino acids. The CDR3 spells CASSSRTATDTQYF. The CDR3 nucleotides are TGTGCCAGCAGCAGTCGGACAGCCACAGATACGCAGTATTTT.

The rearrangement joins TRBV5-1 to TRBJ1-3; a possible D gene is TRBD1 (5 bases). This CDR3 contains 14 residues. V lost 5 bases and J 0 bases, leaving 9 bases between the germline ends. Germline V gives CDR1 SGHRS, CDR2 YFSETQ. The CDR3 sequence is CASSQGTSGNTIYF. The DNA for the CDR3 is TGCGCCAGCAGTCAGGGAACCTCTGGAAACACCATATATTTT. The whole variable domain, remainder taken from reference TRBV5-1 and TRBJ1-3, is KAGVTQTPRYLIKTRGQQVTLSCSPISGHRSVSWYQQTPGQGLQFLFEYFSETQRNKGNFPGRFSGRQFSNSRSEMNVSTLELGDSALYLCASSQGTSGNTIYFGEGSWLTVV.

The chain recombines TRBV28 with TRBJ2-7; a possible D gene is TRBD2 (5 bases). Germline assignment: CDR1 MDHEN and CDR2 SYDVKM. This CDR3 region has 13 residues. The ends were cut back, 6 bases at V and 7 bases at J, with 16 bases in the middle. CDR3 amino acids: CASRLWTSGEQYF. The CDR3, as DNA: TGTGCCAGCAGGCTATGGACCTCGGGAGAGCAGTACTTC.

This rearrangement joins TRBV6-4 to TRBJ2-3, with a weak D call TRBD1 (5 bases). Germline CDR1 and CDR2: MRHNA and SNTAGT. Trimming took 8 bases from V and 8 from J, leaving 20 bases between them. This CDR3 comprises 14 residues. The CDR3 nucleotides read TGTGCCAGCTCTCCAGCAGGGATCTCGGGTACGCAGTATTTT. Translating gives CASSPAGISGTQYF.

The chain employs TRBV7-2 and TRBJ2-1, with TRBD2 matching 7 bases. Germline CDR1 SGHTA, CDR2 FQGNSA. The V gene end was trimmed by 5 bases and the J gene end by 6 bases; junction bases not matched to a gene: 19. The CDR3 is 18 amino acids. The CDR3 spells CASSPPRRPSGDINEQFF. Written as DNA, the CDR3 is TGTGCCAGCAGCCCCCCTCGGCGGCCGAGCGGGGATATCAATGAGCAGTTCTTC.